The T cell receptor (beta chain) described here comes from a study of yellow fever vaccine responses in identical twins. Study-wide results and caveats: The authors reported partly convergent, partly personalized vaccine responses in identical twins.

About this clonotype: Its specificity is unknown.

One entry per CDR3 protein, called by TCRdb with MiXCR from the RT-PCR reads. Among fewer than 9,500 distinct CDR3 sequences, over 80% were seen once, and the ten largest hold 2% to 2.5%. The V and J ends lost 8 bases and 1 base respectively, with 6 bases between them. The CDR3 runs 11 residues. Per the germline V gene, CDR1 is SGHVS and CDR2 is FQNEAQ. V and J are TRBV7-8 and TRBJ2-7; D might be TRBD2 (6 bases). The clonotype comes from a woman younger than 35 who received the yellow fever vaccine. The source was T cells from blood (PBMCs), unsorted or a sorted subset (not recorded which), collected before or after yellow fever vaccination (not recorded which). The CDR3 loop reads CASGGSYEQYF. The CDR3 nucleotides are TGTGCCAGCGGGGGGTCCTACGAGCAGTACTTC.